Following are 31 T cell receptor beta chains from one sample sequenced in a study of blood T cell repertoires in COVID-19. Only in-frame clones appear in the TCRdb table, and some are missing; sequencing was by immunoSEQ multiplex PCR. The sample lists about 170,000 clones, around four fifths occurring once. The sample was peripheral blood. These TCRs come from a woman aged 65 to 85 who had recovered from COVID-19.

The gene calls are TRBV2 and TRBJ1-1; 8 bases are shared with TRBD1. The germline CDR1 and CDR2 sequences are SNHLY and FYNNEI. The CDR3 sequence is 13 residues long. V shed 11 bases, J shed 4 bases, and the junction held 9 bases outside the gene matches. This CDR3 reads CAGSGGWGTEAFF. CDR3 DNA: TGTGCCGGCTCAGGGGGCTGGGGCACTGAAGCTTTCTTT.

V gene TRBV3-1 (or the pseudogene TRBV3-2) combines with J gene TRBJ1-6; D not resolved. V was trimmed by 4 bases and J by 2 bases, leaving 3 bases between them. The germline CDR1 and CDR2 sequences are LGHDT and YNNKEL (reference sequence). The CDR3 contains 13 residues. In DNA, the CDR3 is TGTGCCAGCAGCCCTACCTATAATTCACCCCTCCACTTT. This encodes CASSPTYNSPLHF.

The chain recombines TRBV5-1 with TRBJ1-3, with a tentative D call TRBD1 (5 bases). CDR1 SGHRS and CDR2 YFSETQ come from the germline V gene. The CDR3 extends over 14 amino acids. V lost 1 base and J lost 4, with 9 bases in between. The CDR3 region is CASSLSGVGNTIYF. As DNA, the CDR3 is TGCGCCAGCAGCTTGTCGGGGGTCGGAAACACCATATATTTT.

The chain carries TRBV27 and TRBJ2-7, with D perhaps TRBD1 (6 bases). Trimming cost V 5 bases and J 2 bases, with 13 bases left between them. Germline assignment: CDR1 MNHEY and CDR2 SMNVEV (reference sequence). The CDR3 spans 14 residues. The CDR3 sequence is CASSPDRMAYEQYF. Written as DNA, the CDR3 is TGTGCCAGCAGTCCCGACAGGATGGCCTACGAGCAGTACTTC.

This chain links TRBV4-1 with TRBJ1-2; D unclear. The length of the CDR3 is 16 residues. V was shortened by 0 bases and J by 4 bases, with 15 bases between the two germline ends. Per the germline V gene, CDR1 is MGHRA and CDR2 is YSYEKL. The CDR3 region is CASSQEGGVRGYGYTF. The CDR3 nucleotides are TGCGCCAGCAGCCAAGAGGGCGGGGTTCGGGGCTATGGCTACACCTTC.

This chain joins TRBV3-1 (or the pseudogene TRBV3-2) and TRBJ1-2; unclear D gene. The CDR3 length is 11 residues. The germline V gene encodes CDR1 LGHDT and CDR2 YNNKEL (reference sequence). Trimming left V 5 bases short and J 8 bases short, with 9 bases between. The CDR3 DNA reads as TGTGCCAGCAGCGTCCCCGGGGGCTACACCTTC. This encodes CASSVPGGYTF.

A few counts support this clone. The V gene is TRBV19, the J gene TRBJ1-1; D gene unclear. V was pared by 7 bases and J by 3 bases, with 21 bases between. Germline V gene lookup returns CDR1 LNHDA and CDR2 SQIVND (reference sequence). The length of the CDR3 is 16 residues. In nucleotides, the CDR3 is TGTGCCAGTAACCGGGCCCTATCGTCCGGGGACACTGAAGCTTTCTTT. Its protein is CASNRALSSGDTEAFF.

The chain carries TRBV5-1 and TRBJ2-5; TRBD2 agrees at 9 bases. The CDR3 has 16 residues. Trimming cost V 2 bases and J 2 bases; bases outside gene matches: 7. CDR1 SGHRS and CDR2 YFSETQ come from the germline V gene. In nucleotides, the CDR3 is TGCGCCAGCAGCTTCACCCGGGCGGGAGGGCAAGAGACCCAGTACTTC. As protein: CASSFTRAGGQETQYF.

The J gene is TRBJ2-5, the V gene TRBV20-1; TRBD1 matches at 7 bases. The CDR3 sequence is 13 residues long. The V and J ends lost 3 bases and 5 bases, in that order; junction bases with no gene match: 6. Germline CDR1 reads DFQATT; CDR2 reads SNEGSKA (reference sequence). The chain's CDR3 is CSASGDSGETQYF. CDR3 coding DNA: TGCAGTGCTAGTGGGGACAGTGGGGAGACCCAGTACTTC.

The rearrangement links TRBV7-2 to TRBJ1-6, with D tentatively TRBD1 (5 bases). From germline, CDR1 is SGHTA and CDR2 FQGNSA. This CDR3 is 13 amino acids long. V gave up 3 bases and J gave up 10 bases, with 10 bases separating them. The CDR3, as DNA: TGTGCCAGCAGCTTTCGGGGGGTCTCACCCCTCCACTTT. Amino acids: CASSFRGVSPLHF.

The chain uses TRBV7-2 and TRBJ2-6; the match to TRBD2 covers 7 bases. The CDR3 has 18 amino acids. Germline V gene sequence: CDR1 SGHTA, CDR2 FQGNSA. V was clipped by 2 bases and J by 1 base; unmatched bases: 8. CDR3 nucleotide sequence: TGTGCCAGCAGCTTATGGGGCGGGAGTTCGTCTGGGGCCAACGTCCTGACTTTC. Its translation is CASSLWGGSSSGANVLTF. Using reference TRBV7-2 and TRBJ2-6 for the parts outside the CDR3, the full variable domain is GAGVSQSPSNKVTEKGKDVELRCDPISGHTALYWYRQSLGQGLEFLIYFQGNSAPDKSGLPSDRFSAERTGGSVSTLTIQRTQQEDSAVYLCASSLWGGSSSGANVLTFGAGSRLTVL.

This clone was seen just once. The V and J genes are TRBV5-4 and TRBJ2-1, with D possibly matching TRBD2 (5 bases). The CDR3 length is 16 residues. The V end was cut by 4 bases, the J end by 8 bases, with 22 bases between. Germline V gene data show CDR1 as SGHNT and CDR2 as YYREEE (reference sequence). Written as DNA, the CDR3 is TGTGCCAGCAGCACGCCGAGTGGCCAGCCGGAGGATGAGCAGTTCTTC. Translating gives CASSTPSGQPEDEQFF.

This chain connects TRBV29-1 to TRBJ2-3, with 7 positions matching TRBD2. CDR1 and CDR2 from the germline V gene are SQVTM and ANQGSEA. CDR3 size: 15 residues. Trimming took 7 bases from V and 4 from J; bases not matched to a gene: 14. CDR3 protein: CSALGGEGPPDTQYF. The DNA of the CDR3 is TGCAGCGCCCTTGGGGGGGAGGGCCCTCCAGATACGCAGTATTTT.

This chain connects TRBV5-6 to TRBJ2-7, with 7 bases lining up with TRBD1. The CDR3 is made up of 13 amino acids. V shed 4 bases and J 4 bases; nucleotides not matched to a gene: 5. Germline V CDR1 and CDR2: SGHDT, YYEEEE. The CDR3 DNA follows: TGTGCCAGCAGCCGGGACAGTCTATACGAGCAGTACTTC. This encodes CASSRDSLYEQYF.

The chain is built from TRBV7-6 and TRBJ1-4; a weak D match, TRBD1 (5 bases). Germline CDR1 reads SGHVS; CDR2 reads FNYEAQ. V was pared by 2 bases and J by 5 bases, with 6 bases between. This CDR3 contains 13 residues. The DNA for the CDR3 is TGTGCCAGCAGCTTACGGGGGAATGAAAAACTGTTTTTT. Translation: CASSLRGNEKLFF.

The chain combines TRBV4-2 with TRBJ2-7; D might be TRBD1 (5 bases). The CDR3 spans 16 residues. Trimming removed 2 bases from V and 0 bases from J, with 14 bases in between. Germline V lookup: CDR1 LGHNA, CDR2 YNFKEQ. Here the CDR3 DNA reads TGTGCCAGCAGCCAACCCCCTGGGGCGTACTCCTACGAGCAGTACTTC. It is translated as CASSQPPGAYSYEQYF.

The chain is built from TRBV7-3 and TRBJ2-1; TRBD2 agrees at 11 bases. The germline V gene encodes CDR1 SGHTA and CDR2 FQGTGA. Trimming at V came to 6 bases and at J to 6 bases, leaving 4 bases not matched to a gene. CDR3 length equals 14 residues. The CDR3: CASSRSGRANEQFF. The CDR3 DNA sequence: TGTGCCAGCAGTCGTAGCGGGAGGGCCAATGAGCAGTTCTTC.

The rearrangement uses TRBV9 and TRBJ2-3, with TRBD2 matching 13 bases. CDR1 and CDR2 (germline): SGDLS, YYNGEE. This CDR3 region has 16 residues. Trimming cost V 1 base and J 9 bases; bases outside gene matches: 8. This CDR3 is CASSVTSGRAGETQYF. The CDR3 DNA is TGTGCCAGCAGCGTAACTAGCGGGAGGGCTGGTGAGACGCAGTATTTT.

The chain is built from TRBV7-8 and TRBJ2-5; 8 positions match TRBD2. The CDR3 totals 13 residues. V trimming: 5 bases; J trimming: 8 bases; junction bases outside the gene matches: 7. Germline CDR1 is SGHVS and CDR2 is FQNEAQ. Written as DNA, the CDR3 is TGTGCCAGCAGCCTTAGCGGGAAGGGAACCCAGTACTTC. Protein sequence: CASSLSGKGTQYF.

The chain has TRBV19 and TRBJ1-2; D is perhaps TRBD1 (5 bases). CDR1 and CDR2 (germline): LNHDA, SQIVND (reference sequence). There are 14 residues in the CDR3. The ends were cut back, 3 bases at V and 7 bases at J, with 15 bases in the middle. CDR3 sequence: CASSIDAGVRGYTF. The CDR3, as DNA: TGTGCCAGTAGTATTGACGCGGGGGTGCGTGGCTACACCTTC.

This chain joins TRBV19 and TRBJ2-2; 7 bases are a match to TRBD1. Germline V lookup: CDR1 LNHDA, CDR2 SQIVND (reference sequence). The V and J ends lost 6 bases and 4 bases, in that order; junction bases with no gene match: 5. The CDR3 spans 14 residues. The CDR3 loop is CASRPRGPTGELFF. In DNA, the CDR3 is TGTGCCAGTAGACCGAGGGGGCCCACCGGGGAGCTGTTTTTT.

Only one count was recorded for this clone. This chain connects TRBV18 to TRBJ1-5; no reliable D call. With 5 bases removed from V and 0 bases from J, the gap between germline ends came to 8 bases. The CDR3 loop spans 14 amino acids. The germline CDR1 and CDR2 sequences are KGHSH and LQKENI. The CDR3 protein is CASSWAHSNQPQHF. The CDR3 bases are TGTGCCAGCTCATGGGCCCATAGCAATCAGCCCCAGCATTTT.

The chain is built from TRBV29-1 and TRBJ1-3, with D unresolved. V was pared by 3 bases and J by 2 bases, with 8 bases between. This CDR3 spans 13 amino acids. Per the germline V gene, CDR1 is SQVTM and CDR2 is ANQGSEA. CDR3 sequence (DNA): TGCAGCGTTGACGTCCGGGCTGGAAACACCATATATTTT. Protein sequence: CSVDVRAGNTIYF.

The CDR3 DNA follows: TGTGCCAGCAGCTTAGGGGGGGAGGCCAAAAACATTCAGTACTTC. Amino acids: CASSLGGEAKNIQYF. The chain recombines TRBV7-2 with TRBJ2-4, with D perhaps matching TRBD2 (6 bases). V was shortened by 1 base and J by 1 base, with 8 bases between the two germline ends. The CDR3 contains 15 residues. Per germline, CDR1 SGHTA and CDR2 FQGNSA.

The chain joins TRBV6-5 to TRBJ2-7, with 11 bases identical to TRBD2. Germline V gene data show CDR1 as MNHEY and CDR2 as SVGAGI. The CDR3 spans 15 residues. J lost 6 bases, V lost 2 bases, and 6 bases had no gene match. The CDR3 sequence is CASSYPGTSGAEQYF. In DNA form, the CDR3 reads TGTGCCAGCAGTTACCCCGGGACTAGCGGAGCCGAGCAGTACTTC.

The gene calls are TRBV5-1 and TRBJ2-2; D gene unclear. CDR3 length: 15 amino acids. Germline V gene lookup returns CDR1 SGHRS and CDR2 YFSETQ. V shed 0 bases and J shed 3 bases, with 9 bases lying between them. As DNA, the CDR3 is TGCGCCAGCAGCTTGGATGGGCAGGACACCGGGGAGCTGTTTTTT. Its translation is CASSLDGQDTGELFF.

J is TRBJ2-5 and V is TRBV3-1 (or the pseudogene TRBV3-2), with 10 bases fitting TRBD2. The CDR3 is 16 amino acids. V gave up 1 base and J gave up 9 bases; unmatched junction bases: 11. The V gene's germline CDR1 is LGHDT and CDR2 YNNKEL (reference sequence). CDR3 in DNA: TGTGCCAGCAGCCAAGGAACGGCTAGCGGGAGTGGGGCCCAGTACTTC. Translation: CASSQGTASGSGAQYF.

The chain is built from TRBV13 and TRBJ2-7; 9 nucleotides match TRBD1. Germline V gene data show CDR1 as PRHDT and CDR2 as FYEKMQ (reference sequence). The CDR3 contains 13 residues. V was pared by 5 bases and J by 5 bases, with 4 bases of the junction left unmatched. The CDR3 region is CASSHRTGDEQYF. CDR3 nucleotide sequence: TGTGCCAGCAGCCACAGGACAGGGGACGAGCAGTACTTC.

V is TRBV10-3 and J is TRBJ1-1; 9 nucleotides match TRBD1. This CDR3 spans 14 amino acids. Germline lookup yields CDR1 ENHRY and CDR2 SYGVKD. Unmatched junction bases numbered 7, after V lost 6 bases and J lost 5 bases. CDR3 residues: CAIRGGQGRTEAFF. The CDR3 nucleotides are TGTGCCATCAGGGGGGGACAGGGTAGGACTGAAGCTTTCTTT.

This sequence joins TRBV28 and TRBJ2-1, with 7 bases fitting TRBD2. The germline gives CDR1 MDHEN, CDR2 SYDVKM. V lost 11 bases and J lost 0; bases outside the gene matches: 4. The length of the CDR3 is 13 residues. CDR3: CAASGFSYNEQFF. CDR3 sequence (DNA): TGTGCCGCTAGCGGTTTCTCCTACAATGAGCAGTTCTTC.

V and J are TRBV2 and TRBJ2-7; D is possibly TRBD1 (6 bases). Germline values: CDR1 SNHLY, CDR2 FYNNEI. This CDR3 has 13 residues. V was shortened by 8 bases and J by 2 bases, with 13 bases between the two germline ends. The CDR3: CASSRDTTYEQYF. CDR3 sequence (DNA): TGTGCCAGCTCGAGGGACACCACCTACGAGCAGTACTTC. The full variable domain, in which reference TRBV2 and TRBJ2-7 provide the parts outside the CDR3, is EPEVTQTPSHQVTQMGQEVILRCVPISNHLYFYWYRQILGQKVEFLVSFYNNEISEKSEIFDDQFSVERPDGSNFTLKIRSTKLEDSAMYFCASSRDTTYEQYFGPGTRLTVT.